Following are 30 T cell receptor beta chains from one sample sequenced in a study of cytomegalovirus exposure and HLA in healthy donors. Measured with immunoSEQ multiplex PCR; TCRdb has only the in-frame clones, and not every one. This table has about 120,000 clones, under 90% appearing once. The sequenced sample consisted of PBMCs. These receptors were taken from a woman under 30 in good health and CMV-seronegative.

The V gene is TRBV7-8, the J gene TRBJ1-2; no clear D. Germline V CDR1 and CDR2: SGHVS, FQNEAQ. There are 13 residues in the CDR3. V was shortened by 5 bases and J by 8 bases, with 15 bases between the two germline ends. The chain's CDR3 is CASSPALERGYTF. The CDR3 DNA follows: TGTGCCAGCAGCCCCGCCCTTGAGAGGGGCTACACCTTC.

This clone showed up just once. The CDR3 loop is CASSTRTGTITDTQYF. In DNA, the CDR3 is TGTGCCAGCAGCACCCGGACAGGGACAATCACAGATACGCAGTATTTT. This chain connects TRBV11-3 to TRBJ2-3; 8 nucleotides align to TRBD1. The germline CDR1 and CDR2 sequences are SGHNT and YENEEA. V trimming: 5 bases; J trimming: 2 bases; junction bases outside the gene matches: 9. The CDR3 sequence is 16 residues long.

The chain joins TRBV19 to TRBJ2-7; D unresolved. The CDR3 extends over 15 amino acids. The germline gives CDR1 LNHDA, CDR2 SQIVND (reference sequence). The V end was cut by 5 bases, the J end by 4 bases, with 18 bases between. The CDR3 loop reads CASSPSGTAPYEQYF. The CDR3 nucleotides are TGTGCCAGTAGTCCATCTGGCACAGCCCCTTACGAGCAGTACTTC.

The chain combines TRBV13 with TRBJ2-1, with D possibly TRBD2 on 5 matching bases. The CDR3 sequence is 13 residues long. Germline V gene lookup returns CDR1 PRHDT and CDR2 FYEKMQ (reference sequence). Trimming removed 4 bases from V and 7 bases from J, with 11 bases in between. The CDR3 here is CASSSRGGNEQFF. The CDR3 coding sequence is TGTGCCAGCAGCTCTCGGGGTGGGAATGAGCAGTTCTTC.

CDR3 residues: CASRWGTSGRYGAGELFF. Written as DNA, the CDR3 is TGTGCCAGCAGATGGGGGACTAGCGGGAGGTATGGCGCCGGGGAGCTGTTTTTT. The chain uses TRBV21-1 and TRBJ2-2; the table's D gene call, TRBD2, was not cross checked with the DNA. TRBV21-1 is given as a pseudogene. This CDR3 comprises 18 residues.

The chain couples TRBV2 to TRBJ1-1, with D unresolved. Germline CDR1 is SNHLY and CDR2 is FYNNEI. This CDR3 region has 15 residues. The V end lost 2 bases, the J end lost 1 base, and 11 bases lay between the germline ends. In DNA, the CDR3 is TGTGCCAGCAGTGAAAGGAGTCAAACGAACACTGAAGCTTTCTTT. Its translation: CASSERSQTNTEAFF.

The chain combines TRBV19 with TRBJ2-7; possible D gene TRBD2, 6 bases. The V end lost 9 bases, the J end lost 0 bases, and 15 bases lay between the germline ends. The CDR3 runs 14 residues. Germline CDR1 reads LNHDA; CDR2 reads SQIVND (reference sequence). CDR3: CASRSSVGSYEQYF. The CDR3 DNA reads as TGTGCCAGCCGGTCTAGCGTGGGCTCCTACGAGCAGTACTTC.

V usage is TRBV5-1 and J usage is TRBJ2-1; 14 nucleotides align to TRBD2. Germline values: CDR1 SGHRS, CDR2 YFSETQ. The CDR3 is 16 residues long. Unmatched junction bases numbered 9, after V lost 4 bases and J lost 9 bases. CDR3 sequence: CASSITGLAGVGEQFF. In DNA form, the CDR3 reads TGCGCCAGCAGCATAACGGGACTAGCGGGAGTTGGTGAGCAGTTCTTC.

This clone was seen a few times. The chain links TRBV27 to TRBJ1-2; no clear D gene. CDR3 size: 13 residues. V dropped 3 bases and J dropped 0 bases, with 5 bases sitting between them. The germline V gene has CDR1 MNHEY and CDR2 SMNVEV (reference sequence). For the CDR3, the DNA is TGTGCCAGCAGTTTCCGGTCTAACTATGGCTACACCTTC. Translation gives CASSFRSNYGYTF.

V gene TRBV9 combines with J gene TRBJ2-1, with D tentatively TRBD2 (5 bases). The CDR3 loop spans 14 amino acids. Germline V CDR1 and CDR2: SGDLS, YYNGEE. V dropped 0 bases and J dropped 7 bases, with 11 bases sitting between them. The CDR3 protein is CASSVAGNSNEQFF. The CDR3 coding sequence is TGTGCCAGCAGCGTAGCGGGAAATAGTAATGAGCAGTTCTTC.

V and J are TRBV5-4 and TRBJ2-7; 8 positions agree with TRBD2. The CDR3 runs to 15 residues. The V segment lost 0 bases and the J segment 2 bases; nucleotides outside the gene matches: 4. In germline, CDR1 is SGHNT, CDR2 YYREEE (reference sequence). The CDR3 reads CASSLATSGAYEQYF. The CDR3 nucleotides are TGTGCCAGCAGCTTGGCCACTAGCGGAGCCTACGAGCAGTACTTC.

The chain carries TRBV5-1 and TRBJ2-1; 8 nucleotides agree with TRBD2. The V gene's germline CDR1 is SGHRS and CDR2 YFSETQ. V trimming: 1 base; J trimming: 6 bases; junction bases outside the gene matches: 6. The CDR3 length is 15 residues. The CDR3, as DNA: TGCGCCAGCAGCTTGTATGCGGGAGGACTCAATGAGCAGTTCTTC. It encodes CASSLYAGGLNEQFF.

This clone has a single count. The chain has TRBV6-5 and TRBJ1-1; D ambiguous. This CDR3 comprises 14 residues. V dropped 0 bases and J dropped 8 bases, with 13 bases sitting between them. CDR1 and CDR2 (germline): MNHEY, SVGAGI. In DNA form, the CDR3 reads TGTGCCAGCAGTTACTCGGCTTTTTCTAGAGAAGCTTTCTTT. It is translated as CASSYSAFSREAFF.

J is TRBJ1-2 and V is TRBV5-1; D is undetermined. CDR3 length equals 13 residues. V lost 4 bases and J lost 7, with 14 bases in between. Germline loops: CDR1 SGHRS, CDR2 YFSETQ. The CDR3 here is CASSRAGLRGYTF. In nucleotides, the CDR3 is TGCGCCAGCAGCCGTGCGGGGTTGCGTGGCTACACCTTC.

The chain combines TRBV11-2 with TRBJ2-1; 12 bases agree with TRBD2. This CDR3 is built from 15 residues. Trimming took 5 bases from V and 9 from J; bases not matched to a gene: 8. CDR1 SGHAT and CDR2 FQNNGV come from the germline V gene. The chain's CDR3 is CASSAGLAGWVEQFF. DNA for the CDR3: TGTGCCAGCAGCGCTGGACTAGCGGGGTGGGTTGAGCAGTTCTTC.

V gene TRBV14 combines with J gene TRBJ2-2, with D unclear. The CDR3 extends over 15 amino acids. Germline-derived CDR1 and CDR2 are SGHDN and FVKESK. Trimming pared 4 bases from V and 1 base from J, leaving 10 bases between. The CDR3 reads CASSRPRGNTGELFF. CDR3 nucleotides: TGTGCCAGCAGCCGCCCTCGCGGGAACACCGGGGAGCTGTTTTTT.

This clone was observed once. The J gene is TRBJ2-7, the V gene TRBV10-3; D is possibly TRBD2 (5 bases). Trimming cost V 10 bases and J 4 bases, with 29 bases left between them. Germline V gene lookup returns CDR1 ENHRY and CDR2 SYGVKD. The CDR3 totals 17 residues. The CDR3 sequence: CATPEVFFRGREYEQYF. Written as DNA, the CDR3 is TGTGCCACCCCGGAGGTGTTCTTCCGGGGAAGAGAGTACGAGCAGTACTTC.

The rearrangement uses TRBV18 and TRBJ2-3; the match to TRBD1 covers 9 bases. CDR1 KGHSH and CDR2 LQKENI come from the germline V gene. The CDR3 spans 15 residues. The junction had 1 base not matched to a gene; V was cut back by 3 bases and J by 0 bases. The CDR3 sequence is CASSPGTGSTDTQYF. CDR3 in DNA: TGTGCCAGCTCACCCGGGACAGGGAGCACAGATACGCAGTATTTT.

The chain couples TRBV5-4 to TRBJ2-1; TRBD2 might be the D (5 bases). CDR3 size: 16 residues. Deletions cut 0 bases from V and 4 bases from J, with 14 bases between. CDR1 and CDR2 from the germline V gene are SGHNT and YYREEE (reference sequence). CDR3 region: CASSLAGGAAYNEQFF. In DNA form, the CDR3 reads TGTGCCAGCAGCTTGGCCGGCGGAGCGGCGTACAATGAGCAGTTCTTC. Based on the CDR3 plus reference TRBV5-4 and TRBJ2-1, the full variable domain is ETGVTQSPTHLIKTRGQQVTLRCSSQSGHNTVSWYQQALGQGPQFIFQYYREEENGRGNFPPRFSGLQFPNYSSELNVNALELDDSALYLCASSLAGGAAYNEQFFGPGTRLTVL.

The V and J genes are TRBV7-9 and TRBJ1-5; possible D gene TRBD1, 6 bases. The CDR3 extends over 14 amino acids. CDR1 and CDR2 (germline): SEHNR, FQNEAQ (reference sequence). Trimming shortened V by 3 bases and J by 6 bases, and 12 bases separated the two germline ends. The CDR3 bases are TGTGCCAGCAGCTTGGGGGAAGGGGGTCAGCCCCAGCATTTT. This sequence encodes CASSLGEGGQPQHF.

This rearrangement joins TRBV13 to TRBJ2-5, with TRBD2 identical over 7 bases. This CDR3 contains 15 residues. J lost 5 bases, V lost 3 bases, and 9 bases had no gene match. Germline V lookup: CDR1 PRHDT, CDR2 FYEKMQ (reference sequence). This CDR3 is CASSLRGRVGETQYF. The DNA of the CDR3 is TGTGCCAGCAGCTTGCGTGGGAGGGTAGGTGAGACCCAGTACTTC. Supplemented by reference TRBV13 and TRBJ2-5, the full variable domain reads AAGVIQSPRHLIKEKRETATLKCYPIPRHDTVYWYQQGPGQDPQFLISFYEKMQSDKGSIPDRFSAQQFSDYHSELNMSSLELGDSALYFCASSLRGRVGETQYFGPGTRLLVL.

The chain couples TRBV11-3 to TRBJ2-1; D may be TRBD2 (5 bases). CDR1 is SGHNT, CDR2 YENEEA, per germline. V was cut by 7 bases and J by 2 bases, with 12 bases left in between. The CDR3 is made up of 14 amino acids. The CDR3 is CASKTSGTYNEQFF. CDR3 coding DNA: TGTGCCAGCAAGACCTCGGGAACCTACAATGAGCAGTTCTTC.

The chain couples TRBV4-2 to TRBJ2-7; D not resolved. Germline lookup yields CDR1 LGHNA and CDR2 YNFKEQ. Trimming took off 1 base at V and 2 bases at J, with 12 bases between the two ends. The CDR3 totals 15 residues. The DNA of the CDR3 is TGTGCCAGCAGCCAAGTGTGGGCCGGAACCTACGAGCAGTACTTC. It encodes CASSQVWAGTYEQYF.

V is TRBV11-2 and J is TRBJ2-1; tentative D call: TRBD1 (6 bases). Germline assignment: CDR1 SGHAT and CDR2 FQNNGV. V was clipped by 10 bases and J by 8 bases, with 24 bases between them. The CDR3 consists of 15 residues. DNA for the CDR3: TGTGCCACTACCCATTCCGGACAGAGGGACCATGAGCAGTTCTTC. Its translation: CATTHSGQRDHEQFF.

The rearrangement joins TRBV9 to TRBJ2-1, with 10 bases that match TRBD2. This CDR3 spans 15 amino acids. The V and J ends lost 4 bases and 8 bases, in that order; junction bases with no gene match: 9. Germline-derived CDR1 and CDR2 are SGDLS and YYNGEE. CDR3 in DNA: TGTGCCAGCAGCCCCCCGAGCGGGAGGGCCTATGAGCAGTTCTTC. It translates to CASSPPSGRAYEQFF.

The chain couples TRBV19 to TRBJ1-5, with 9 nucleotides matching TRBD1. Germline V gene lookup returns CDR1 LNHDA and CDR2 SQIVND (reference sequence). The CDR3 runs to 15 residues. V lost 5 bases and J lost 1; bases outside the gene matches: 3. The CDR3 sequence is CASSPGTGSNQPQHF. CDR3 coding DNA: TGTGCCAGTAGTCCCGGGACAGGGAGCAATCAGCCCCAGCATTTT.

The V gene is TRBV4-1, the J gene TRBJ1-2, with TRBD1 matching 9 bases. The CDR3 is 16 residues long. Unmatched junction bases numbered 9, after V lost 1 base and J lost 6 bases. Germline loops: CDR1 MGHRA, CDR2 YSYEKL. The CDR3 spells CASSQAHRGRGDGYTF. The CDR3 region has the DNA TGCGCCAGCAGCCAAGCCCACAGGGGGCGAGGGGATGGCTACACCTTC.

The chain recombines TRBV9 with TRBJ2-1; D gene uncertain. The V end lost 0 bases, the J end lost 4 bases, and 11 bases lay between the germline ends. The V gene's germline CDR1 is SGDLS and CDR2 YYNGEE. The CDR3 has 15 residues. DNA of the CDR3: TGTGCCAGCAGCGTAGAAAGTGAGGATTACAATGAGCAGTTCTTC. This sequence encodes CASSVESEDYNEQFF. Full variable domain (rest looked up from reference TRBV9 and TRBJ2-1): DSGVTQTPKHLITATGQRVTLRCSPRSGDLSVYWYQQSLDQGLQFLIQYYNGEERAKGNILERFSAQQFPDLHSELNLSSLELGDSALYFCASSVESEDYNEQFFGPGTRLTVL.

The chain employs TRBV28 and TRBJ1-5, with 8 bases that match TRBD1. CDR3 size: 15 residues. Trimming cost V 7 bases and J 4 bases; bases outside gene matches: 9. From germline, CDR1 is MDHEN and CDR2 SYDVKM. The CDR3 DNA is TGTGCCAGCACCTCCTGGGACAGGTCGAATCAGCCCCAGCATTTT. Protein product: CASTSWDRSNQPQHF.

CDR3 loop: CASSESGEQYF. CDR3 in DNA: TGCGCCAGCAGTGAATCGGGTGAGCAGTATTTT. The chain employs TRBV10-2 and TRBJ2-3; D call uncertain. Germline V gene data show CDR1 as WSHSY and CDR2 as SAAADI. Trimming took 3 bases from V and 11 from J, leaving 9 bases between them. The CDR3 is 11 residues long.